This TCR beta chain was identified during a study of Graves' ophthalmopathy and Graves' hyperthyroidism. V lost 7 bases to trimming and J lost 0 bases, with 16 bases between them. The CDR3 loop spans 16 amino acids. Germline CDR1 and CDR2: WSHSY and SAAADI. This clonotype occurred many times. Scientists amplified the TCR beta CDR3 regions from RNA transcripts. Scientists carried out first-round RT-PCR using HTBI primers and then a second-round multiplex PCR. TCRdb independently ran MiXCR on the multiplex PCR reads; one entry per CDR3 protein. The data hold about 550,000 distinct CDR3 sequences, with about 40% observed a single time.

V is TRBV10-2 and J is TRBJ2-1; possibly TRBD2 for D (5 bases). This sequence was found in an adult man with Graves' hyperthyroidism. Specimen: peripheral blood or thyroid tissue (not recorded which). The CDR3 is CASTRTGRTSYNEQFF. CDR3 nucleotide sequence: TGCGCCAGCACCCGGACTGGCCGAACCTCCTACAATGAGCAGTTCTTC.